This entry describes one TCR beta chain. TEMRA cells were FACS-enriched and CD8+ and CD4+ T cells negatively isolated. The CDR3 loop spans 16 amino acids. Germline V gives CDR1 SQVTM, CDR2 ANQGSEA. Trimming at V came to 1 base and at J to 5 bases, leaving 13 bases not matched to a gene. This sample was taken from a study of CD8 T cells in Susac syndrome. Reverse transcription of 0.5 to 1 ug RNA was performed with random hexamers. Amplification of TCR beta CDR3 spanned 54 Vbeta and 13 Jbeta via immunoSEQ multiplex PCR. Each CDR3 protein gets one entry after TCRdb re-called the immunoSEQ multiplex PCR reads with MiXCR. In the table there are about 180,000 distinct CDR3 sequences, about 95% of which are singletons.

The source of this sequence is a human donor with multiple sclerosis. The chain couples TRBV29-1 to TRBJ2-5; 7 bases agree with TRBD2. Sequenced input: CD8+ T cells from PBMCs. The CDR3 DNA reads TGCAGCGTTGAAGTGTGGGAGGGCTCCCCACGGGAGACCCAGTACTTC. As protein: CSVEVWEGSPRETQYF.